This TCR beta chain derives from a study of glioma-infiltrating T cells. Study information: Dexamethasone exposure before glioma surgery was limited to six or fewer days.

The iRepertoire nested amplicon-rescue multiplex PCR amplified TCR alpha and beta CDR3s from RNA. TCRdb fed the multiplex PCR reads into MiXCR, producing one record per CDR3 protein. Found here are 300,000 to 400,000 distinct CDR3 sequences, 41% of them singletons; the top ten hold more than 10%. Concerning this clonotype: Its antigen remains unidentified.

Study-wide points: Patients with low tissue-blood divergence carried a signature set of shared blood CDR3 motifs. Gliomas, especially low-grade, showed above-expected tissue-blood divergence; non-neoplastic patients showed below.

V lost 3 bases, J lost 1 base, and 7 bases stayed unmatched. CDR1 is LGHDT and CDR2 is YNNKEL in the germline V gene (reference sequence). The CDR3 spans 17 residues. The sample was glioma tissue, nonneoplastic brain tissue, or PBMCs (not recorded which). This TCR was recovered from a human donor with low-grade glioma or glioblastoma, undergoing nonglioma brain surgery, or in good health (not recorded which). The genes are TRBV3-1 and TRBJ2-2; 8 bases match TRBD1. This CDR3 is CASSHRGGTGNTGELFF. Written as DNA, the CDR3 is TGTGCCAGCAGCCACCGAGGGGGGACAGGGAACACCGGGGAGCTGTTTTTT.